A single sample is the source of the 27 T cell receptor beta chains below, sequenced in a study of follicular helper T cells after annual influenza vaccination. Noted time point: 2015-2016 season, 7 days after influenza vaccination. Assay used: immunoSEQ multiplex PCR; TCRdb lists only in-frame clones, some missing. The sample yields 2,100 or so clones, more than 80% seen once. The material was CXCR5+ CD38- circulating T follicular helper cells from blood, obtained 7 days after influenza vaccination. The subset was: circulating Tfh, non-naive CD4+CXCR5+PD-1+ (ICOS+CD38+ or ICOS-CD38-). The receptors come from an adult who received the influenza vaccine.

This clone has just one count. The chain links TRBV6-6 to TRBJ1-1; no clear D. Germline V lookup: CDR1 MNHNY, CDR2 SVGAGI (reference sequence). The CDR3 is 12 amino acids. V gave up 2 bases and J gave up 5 bases, with 6 bases separating them. The CDR3 here is CASSYGKTEAFF. CDR3 DNA: TGTGCCAGCAGTTACGGGAAAACTGAAGCTTTCTTT.

V and J are TRBV10-3 and TRBJ1-5, with 10 bases identical to TRBD1. This CDR3 is built from 14 residues. Per the germline V gene, CDR1 is ENHRY and CDR2 is SYGVKD. After removal of 6 bases from V and 5 bases from J, the junction contained 4 bases not matched to a gene. This chain's CDR3 is CAISPDRGDQPQHF. CDR3 DNA sequence: TGTGCCATCAGCCCGGACAGGGGGGATCAGCCCCAGCATTTT.

The rearrangement links TRBV6-1 to TRBJ1-5, with D maybe TRBD1 (5 bases). The ends were cut back, 2 bases at V and 3 bases at J, with 11 bases in the middle. Per the germline V gene, CDR1 is MNHNS and CDR2 is SASEGT. This CDR3 spans 15 amino acids. The CDR3 here is CASSESGGYNQPQHF. The CDR3 DNA reads as TGTGCCAGCAGTGAAAGTGGGGGATACAATCAGCCCCAGCATTTT.

The chain joins TRBV5-1 to TRBJ2-5; TRBD1 matches 8 bases. This CDR3 contains 15 residues. Germline CDR1 reads SGHRS; CDR2 reads YFSETQ. Trimming cost V 6 bases and J 5 bases; bases outside gene matches: 12. The DNA for the CDR3 is TGCGCCAGCACCAACCAGGGACAGGAGTGGGAGACCCAGTACTTC. This sequence encodes CASTNQGQEWETQYF.

The chain links TRBV2 to TRBJ1-2, with no clear D. Looked up from germline, CDR1 is SNHLY and CDR2 is FYNNEI. CDR3 length equals 12 residues. Trimming took 4 bases from V and 6 from J, leaving 9 bases between them. CDR3 sequence (DNA): TGTGCCAGCAGTGTGAAGGGCCATGGCTACACCTTC. Protein sequence: CASSVKGHGYTF.

This rearrangement joins TRBV14 to TRBJ1-4, with TRBD1 as a possible D gene (6 bases). Germline V gene sequence: CDR1 SGHDN, CDR2 FVKESK. Trimming shortened V by 5 bases and J by 8 bases, and 12 bases separated the two germline ends. The length of the CDR3 is 13 residues. The chain's CDR3 is CASSIRGGEKLFF. DNA of the CDR3: TGTGCCAGCAGCATCAGGGGAGGGGAAAAACTGTTTTTT.

This clone showed up just once. The V call is TRBV6-1, the J call TRBJ2-7; no clear D gene. CDR1 MNHNS and CDR2 SASEGT come from the germline V gene. CDR3 size: 15 residues. The germline V and J ends were trimmed by 1 base and 3 bases, with 13 bases remaining between them. The CDR3 DNA is TGTGCCAGCAGTGAAGGGTCCGTTCGACTCTACGAGCAGTACTTC. This codes for CASSEGSVRLYEQYF.

Turning to this clone: This same CDR3 is encoded by further DNA sequences in the sample. V is TRBV6-6 and J is TRBJ1-2, with 7 bases that match TRBD1. The CDR3 extends over 13 amino acids. The V segment lost 7 bases and the J segment 2 bases; nucleotides outside the gene matches: 4. Per germline, CDR1 MNHNY and CDR2 SVGAGI (reference sequence). The CDR3 spells CASTQTGNYGYTF. CDR3 bases: TGTGCCAGCACCCAGACAGGGAACTATGGCTACACCTTC.

This chain uses TRBV10-3 with TRBJ1-1; D is unresolved. The length of the CDR3 is 15 residues. Germline values: CDR1 ENHRY, CDR2 SYGVKD. With 0 bases removed from V and 2 bases from J, the gap between germline ends came to 10 bases. The CDR3 nucleotides read TGTGCCATCAGTGAGTCCGAAGAACCTAACACTGAAGCTTTCTTT. This translates into CAISESEEPNTEAFF.

The chain has TRBV9 and TRBJ2-5, with 12 bases fitting TRBD2. V shed 0 bases and J 5 bases; nucleotides not matched to a gene: 2. Germline-derived CDR1 and CDR2 are SGDLS and YYNGEE. This CDR3 is built from 15 residues. The CDR3 loop is CASSVGLAGGETQYF. The CDR3 nucleotides are TGTGCCAGCAGCGTAGGGCTAGCGGGAGGGGAGACCCAGTACTTC.

Details on this clone: This CDR3 is also generated by other DNA sequences in the sample. The chain carries TRBV4-2 and TRBJ2-3; D unclear. Trimming shortened V by 1 base and J by 2 bases, and 7 bases separated the two germline ends. The length of the CDR3 is 14 residues. Germline V gene data show CDR1 as LGHNA and CDR2 as YNFKEQ. The CDR3 reads CASSQAGHTDTQYF. The CDR3 bases are TGTGCCAGCAGCCAAGCGGGTCACACAGATACGCAGTATTTT.

This rearrangement joins TRBV5-1 to TRBJ1-3, with D maybe TRBD1 (5 bases). Germline assignment: CDR1 SGHRS and CDR2 YFSETQ. The CDR3 length is 13 residues. The V gene lost 3 bases and the J gene lost 8 bases, with 12 bases spanning the gap. CDR3 in amino acids: CASSSGLADTIYF. The CDR3 DNA reads TGCGCCAGCAGCTCGGGACTTGCCGACACCATATATTTT.

The V and J genes are TRBV5-5 and TRBJ2-5; D is undetermined. V gave up 0 bases and J gave up 5 bases, with 20 bases separating them. CDR3 length equals 17 residues. Germline V CDR1 and CDR2: SGHKS, YYEKEE (reference sequence). CDR3 DNA: TGTGCCAGCAGCTTGGCCGATTACCATTCCGATTGGGAGACCCAGTACTTC. Its translation: CASSLADYHSDWETQYF.

This clone has a handful of counts. The chain uses TRBV18 and TRBJ1-1; D gene uncertain. Germline lookup yields CDR1 KGHSH and CDR2 LQKENI. V was pared by 6 bases and J by 2 bases, with 13 bases between. The CDR3 totals 14 residues. CDR3 loop: CASSATVANTEAFF. The DNA for the CDR3 is TGTGCCAGCTCTGCGACCGTGGCAAACACTGAAGCTTTCTTT.

The chain's CDR3 is CASSPRTDYNSPLHF. The DNA of the CDR3 is TGTGCCAGCAGCCCCCGGACAGACTATAATTCACCCCTCCACTTT. V and J are TRBV7-2 and TRBJ1-6, with a tentative D call TRBD1 (6 bases). This CDR3 spans 15 amino acids. V shed 5 bases and J shed 3 bases, with 11 bases lying between them. The germline V gene has CDR1 SGHTA and CDR2 FQGNSA.

The chain is built from TRBV7-8 and TRBJ2-5; TRBD1 matches 12 bases. The CDR3 totals 15 residues. V gave up 4 bases and J gave up 4 bases; unmatched junction bases: 4. Germline V gene data show CDR1 as SGHVS and CDR2 as FQNEAQ. DNA of the CDR3: TGTGCCAGCAGCTCTGGGACAGGGGGCCTAGAGACCCAGTACTTC. The encoded protein is CASSSGTGGLETQYF. Full variable domain (remainder filled in from reference TRBV7-8 and TRBJ2-5): GAGVSQSPRYKVAKRGQDVALRCDPISGHVSLFWYQQALGQGPEFLTYFQNEAQLDKSGLPSDRFFAERPEGSVSTLKIQRTQQEDSAVYLCASSSGTGGLETQYFGPGTRLLVL.

This chain uses TRBV28 with TRBJ1-4, with TRBD1 identical over 7 bases. Germline V gene sequence: CDR1 MDHEN, CDR2 SYDVKM. The J segment lost 2 bases and the V segment lost 3 bases, leaving 3 bases of the junction unmatched. The CDR3 contains 15 residues. For the CDR3, the DNA is TGTGCCAGCAGTTTGACAGGGAGGACTAATGAAAAACTGTTTTTT. It codes for CASSLTGRTNEKLFF.

V usage is TRBV5-5 and J usage is TRBJ2-3; perhaps D is TRBD1 or TRBD2 (5 bases each). V dropped 4 bases and J dropped 1 base, with 19 bases sitting between them. CDR1 is SGHKS and CDR2 is YYEKEE in the germline V gene (reference sequence). This CDR3 has 17 amino acids. CDR3 DNA: TGTGCCAGCAGCCGTGATATGTCGGGGCCACGCACAGATACGCAGTATTTT. Residues: CASSRDMSGPRTDTQYF.

The gene calls are TRBV27 and TRBJ2-1; 12 nucleotides agree with TRBD2. Losses at the gene ends were 5 bases for V and 10 bases for J; bases not matched to a gene: 12. CDR1 is MNHEY, CDR2 SMNVEV, per germline (reference sequence). The CDR3 contains 16 residues. CDR3: CASSPLTSGRKGEQFF. The CDR3 DNA reads TGTGCCAGCAGTCCCCTCACTAGCGGGAGGAAAGGGGAGCAGTTCTTC.

The chain uses TRBV1 and TRBJ2-7; no check of the table's D call, TRBD2, against the DNA was made. TRBV1 is a recognized pseudogene. There are 15 residues in the CDR3. As DNA, the CDR3 is TGCACCAGCAGCCAAGAGGAGACTAGCGGCTACGAGCAGTACTTC. It is translated as CTSSQEETSGYEQYF.

The chain employs TRBV4-1 and TRBJ1-1; 9 bases map to TRBD1. The CDR3 totals 15 residues. Unmatched junction bases numbered 8, after V lost 4 bases and J lost 5 bases. Germline V gene data show CDR1 as MGHRA and CDR2 as YSYEKL. The CDR3 is CASSRDGDRGTEAFF. The CDR3 DNA reads TGCGCCAGCAGCCGAGATGGTGACAGGGGGACTGAAGCTTTCTTT.

This clone has a single count. Here the CDR3 DNA reads TGTGCCAGCATGACAGCCATGAACACTGAAGCTTTCTTT. Translated: CASMTAMNTEAFF. The V call is TRBV6-1, the J call TRBJ1-1; TRBD1 is a possible D gene (5 bases). V was cut by 7 bases and J by 0 bases, with 9 bases left in between. The V gene's germline CDR1 is MNHNS and CDR2 SASEGT. The CDR3 covers 13 residues.

This sequence joins TRBV7-8 and TRBJ2-1; the match to TRBD1 covers 12 bases. The CDR3 length is 15 residues. V trimming: 5 bases; J trimming: 5 bases; junction bases outside the gene matches: 4. Germline CDR1 and CDR2: SGHVS and FQNEAQ. CDR3 residues: CASSRDRGLHNEQFF. The CDR3 DNA reads TGTGCCAGCAGCCGGGACAGGGGGCTTCACAATGAGCAGTTCTTC.

The chain is built from TRBV11-3 and TRBJ2-2, with D possibly TRBD2 on 6 matching bases. The V and J ends lost 0 bases and 6 bases respectively, with 14 bases between them. CDR1 is SGHNT and CDR2 is YENEEA in the germline V gene. CDR3 length equals 16 residues. CDR3 residues: CASSLDLEGPAGELFF. DNA for the CDR3: TGTGCCAGCAGCTTAGATCTGGAGGGGCCCGCCGGGGAGCTGTTTTTT.

The chain recombines TRBV5-5 with TRBJ2-3; 7 positions agree with TRBD1. In germline, CDR1 is SGHKS, CDR2 YYEKEE (reference sequence). The CDR3 is 15 residues long. With V trimmed by 0 bases and J by 6 bases, 7 bases remained unmatched. The CDR3 region is CASSLVGQTPDTQYF. For the CDR3, the DNA is TGTGCCAGCAGCTTGGTGGGACAGACCCCCGATACGCAGTATTTT. Combining the CDR3 with reference TRBV5-5 and TRBJ2-3 gives the whole variable domain DAGVTQSPTHLIKTRGQQVTLRCSPISGHKSVSWYQQVLGQGPQFIFQYYEKEERGRGNFPDRFSARQFPNYSSELNVNALLLGDSALYLCASSLVGQTPDTQYFGPGTRLTVL.

J is TRBJ1-1 and V is TRBV30, with D hard to call. Germline V gene data show CDR1 as GTSNPN and CDR2 as SVGIG (reference sequence). The CDR3 consists of 11 residues. Trimming removed 4 bases from V and 3 bases from J, with 6 bases in between. The CDR3 spells CAWKEDTEAFF. The CDR3 DNA reads as TGTGCCTGGAAGGAGGACACTGAAGCTTTCTTT. Complete variable domain (other parts from reference TRBV30 and TRBJ1-1): SQTIHQWPATLVQPVGSPLSLECTVEGTSNPNLYWYRQAAGRGLQLLFYSVGIGQISSEVPQNLSASRPQDRQFILSSKKLLLSDSGFYLCAWKEDTEAFFGQGTRLTVV.

This chain uses TRBV5-8 with TRBJ1-2, with D perhaps TRBD1 (6 bases). V gave up 4 bases and J gave up 7 bases, with 11 bases separating them. This CDR3 is built from 12 residues. Germline CDR1 is SGHTS and CDR2 is YDEGEE. CDR3 sequence reads: CASSTGQVGYTF. In DNA, the CDR3 is TGTGCCAGCAGCACGGGACAAGTTGGCTACACCTTC.